The text below deals with one T cell receptor (beta chain). Sequencing used immunoSEQ multiplex PCR; TCRdb keeps in-frame clones, though not all of them. The sample has approximately 120,000 clones; 85% to 90% are singletons. The sample comes from a study of blood T cell repertoires in COVID-19. The overall study: Specimens from acute and convalescent COVID-19 originated in the United States, Italy and Spain.

The CDR3 spans 16 residues. Germline V gene sequence: CDR1 SGHDT, CDR2 YYEEEE. V trimming: 4 bases; J trimming: 2 bases; junction bases outside the gene matches: 6. The chain employs TRBV5-6 and TRBJ2-3; 11 bases are a match to TRBD2. The source of this sequence is a human donor in a cohort sampled during active COVID-19. The sequenced sample consisted of peripheral blood. In DNA form, the CDR3 reads TGTGCCAGCAGCCCCCGACTAGCGGGGTCCACAGATACGCAGTATTTT. As protein: CASSPRLAGSTDTQYF.